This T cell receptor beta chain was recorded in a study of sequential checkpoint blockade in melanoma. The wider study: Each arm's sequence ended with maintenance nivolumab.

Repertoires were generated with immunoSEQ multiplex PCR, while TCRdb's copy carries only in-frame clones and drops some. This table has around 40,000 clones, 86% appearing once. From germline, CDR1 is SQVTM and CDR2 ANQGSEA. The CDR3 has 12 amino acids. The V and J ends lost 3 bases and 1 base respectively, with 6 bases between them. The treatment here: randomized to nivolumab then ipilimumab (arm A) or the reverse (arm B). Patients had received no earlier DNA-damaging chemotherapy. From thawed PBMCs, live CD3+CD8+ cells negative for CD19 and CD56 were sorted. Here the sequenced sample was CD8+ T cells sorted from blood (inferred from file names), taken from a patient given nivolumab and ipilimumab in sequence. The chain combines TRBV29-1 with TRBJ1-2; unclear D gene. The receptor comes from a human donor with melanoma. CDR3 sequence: CSVETSNYGYTF. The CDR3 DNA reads TGCAGCGTTGAGACAAGTAACTATGGCTACACCTTC. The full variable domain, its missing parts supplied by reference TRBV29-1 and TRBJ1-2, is SAVISQKPSRDICQRGTSLTIQCQVDSQVTMMFWYRQQPGQSLTLIATANQGSEATYESGFVIDKFPISRPNLTFSTLTVSNMSPEDSSIYLCSVETSNYGYTFGSGTRLTVV.